This T cell receptor (beta chain) was sequenced in a study of blood T cell repertoires in COVID-19. Overall study: Specimens from acute and convalescent COVID-19 originated in the United States, Italy and Spain. T cells, B-cell-depleted T cells, or PBMCs supplied cDNA or gDNA.

CDR3 length: 13 residues. V lost 3 bases and J lost 7, with 9 bases in between. Germline loops: CDR1 PRHDT, CDR2 FYEKMQ (reference sequence). Study processing details: It was from reference gene primer amplification that nucleated cell counts were estimated. The assay was immunoSEQ multiplex PCR, and TCRdb's table has in-frame clones only and misses some. D and trimming were read from the DNA, whereas the V and J calls and clone size are those reported in that table. The repertoire consists of a few hundred thousand clones, with 65% to 90% occurring once and the leading ten covering 2% to 2.5%. V is TRBV13 and J is TRBJ1-4; maybe TRBD1 (5 bases). Sequencing used peripheral blood. The origin of this receptor is a man aged 40-49 years who had recovered from COVID-19. The CDR3 protein is CASSFGGAEKLFF. In DNA form, the CDR3 reads TGTGCCAGCAGCTTTGGTGGGGCTGAAAAACTGTTTTTT.